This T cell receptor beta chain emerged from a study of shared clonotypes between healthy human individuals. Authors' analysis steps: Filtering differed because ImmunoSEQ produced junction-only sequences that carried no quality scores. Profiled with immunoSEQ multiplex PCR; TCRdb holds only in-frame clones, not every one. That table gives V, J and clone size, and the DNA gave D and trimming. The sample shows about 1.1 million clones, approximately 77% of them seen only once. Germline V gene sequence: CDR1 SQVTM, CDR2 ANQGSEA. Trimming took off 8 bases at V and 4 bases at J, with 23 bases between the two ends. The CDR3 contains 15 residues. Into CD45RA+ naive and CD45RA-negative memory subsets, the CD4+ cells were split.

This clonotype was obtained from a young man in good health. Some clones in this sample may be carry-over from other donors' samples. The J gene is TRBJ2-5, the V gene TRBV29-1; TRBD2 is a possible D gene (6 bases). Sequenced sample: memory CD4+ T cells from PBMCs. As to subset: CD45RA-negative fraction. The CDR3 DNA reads TGCAGCATTTTCGTTGCTTGGGGGGACGGAGAGACCCAGTACTTC. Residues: CSIFVAWGDGETQYF.